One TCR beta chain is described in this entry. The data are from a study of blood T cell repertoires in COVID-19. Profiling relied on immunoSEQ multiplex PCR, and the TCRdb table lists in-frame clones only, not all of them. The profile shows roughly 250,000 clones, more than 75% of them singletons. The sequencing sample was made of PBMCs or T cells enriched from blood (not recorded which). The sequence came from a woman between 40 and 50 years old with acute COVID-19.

Here the CDR3 DNA reads TGTGCCAGCAAACTAGCGGGGGGGCCCCAAGAGACCCAGTACTTC. It codes for CASKLAGGPQETQYF. The chain recombines TRBV7-2 with TRBJ2-5; TRBD2 agrees at 13 bases. J lost 1 base, V lost 7 bases, and 3 bases had no gene match. In germline, CDR1 is SGHTA, CDR2 FQGNSA. The CDR3 extends over 15 amino acids.